The 15 T cell receptor beta chains reported below all come from one sample, sequenced in a study of tumour-infiltrating T cells in Burkitt lymphoma. Some clones are missing from TCRdb's copy, which holds only in-frame ones; the method was immunoSEQ multiplex PCR. The sample carries about 2,500 clones, about 14% recorded once. The specimen sequenced was tumor tissue. These receptors all stem from a human donor with Burkitt lymphoma.

This clone appeared a few times. This chain connects TRBV6-6 to TRBJ2-7; D might be TRBD1 or TRBD2, each matching 6 bases. CDR1 is MNHNY and CDR2 is SVGAGI in the germline V gene (reference sequence). The CDR3 loop spans 14 amino acids. The germline V and J ends were trimmed by 4 bases and 4 bases, with 14 bases remaining between them. The CDR3 nucleotides are TGTGCCAGCAGTTTGGCAGGGGCGGGATACGAGCAGTACTTC. Its translation: CASSLAGAGYEQYF.

A few counts support this clone. The genes are TRBV6-1 and TRBJ1-6; no reliable D call. V shed 5 bases and J shed 8 bases, with 10 bases lying between them. The CDR3 totals 13 residues. Germline CDR1 MNHNS, CDR2 SASEGT. The CDR3 DNA reads TGTGCCAGCAGTCGGAGGCCAGATTCACCCCTCCACTTT. This translates into CASSRRPDSPLHF.

The V call is TRBV7-9, the J call TRBJ2-7; D ambiguous. The CDR3 runs 13 residues. V lost 0 bases, J lost 3 bases, and 6 bases lay in between. CDR1 and CDR2 (germline): SEHNR, FQNEAQ (reference sequence). The CDR3: CASSLALSYEQYF. CDR3 DNA sequence: TGTGCCAGCAGCTTAGCGCTCAGCTACGAGCAGTACTTC.

This chain connects TRBV6-6 to TRBJ2-1; no firm D call. Germline-derived CDR1 and CDR2 are MNHNY and SVGAGI (reference sequence). Between the trimmed V and J ends, which lost 2 bases and 7 bases, there was a span of 12 bases. This CDR3 has 14 amino acids. CDR3 in amino acids: CASSYAGSPNEQFF. The CDR3, as DNA: TGTGCCAGCAGTTACGCAGGTAGCCCTAATGAGCAGTTCTTC.

Comment on this clone: The junction departs from germline at one end; a sequencing error may be responsible. The rearrangement joins TRBV25-1 to TRBJ2-1; D is perhaps TRBD1 (7 bases). The CDR3 runs 16 residues. From germline, CDR1 is MGHDK and CDR2 SYGVNS. Written as DNA, the CDR3 is TGTACCAGCAGTGAATACGGAGGGGGCCTGAACAATGAGCAGTTCTTC. Translation: CTSSEYGGGLNNEQFF.

This clone was seen more than once but under ten times. The chain couples TRBV2 to TRBJ1-3; the D is unclear. This CDR3 has 15 amino acids. V lost 2 bases and J 4 bases, leaving 12 bases between the germline ends. Per the germline V gene, CDR1 is SNHLY and CDR2 is FYNNEI. CDR3 sequence reads: CASSETRVRGNTIYF. The CDR3 DNA sequence: TGTGCCAGCAGTGAAACGAGGGTGAGGGGAAACACCATATATTTT.

J is TRBJ1-5 and V is TRBV18; D unclear. Trimming took off 2 bases at V and 5 bases at J, with 7 bases between the two ends. Germline CDR1 and CDR2: KGHSH and LQKENI. This CDR3 comprises 13 residues. This CDR3 is CASSPGLDQPQHF. The CDR3 coding sequence is TGTGCCAGCTCACCAGGGCTAGATCAGCCCCAGCATTTT.

As regards this clone: The conserved phenylalanine or tryptophan normally closing the CDR3 is absent here, so this likely arose from a read error. This chain joins TRBV29-1 and TRBJ1-5, with D maybe TRBD1 (5 bases). The germline V and J ends were trimmed by 4 bases and 2 bases, with 12 bases remaining between them. This CDR3 has 14 residues. Per the germline V gene, CDR1 is SQVTM and CDR2 is ANQGSEA. The CDR3 DNA reads TGCAGCGTTGGCAGCGTGGGGGGCAATCAGCCCCAGCATCTT. Its translation: CSVGSVGGNQPQHL.

This clone has just a few counts. The chain joins TRBV5-1 to TRBJ1-2; 9 bases line up with TRBD1. The CDR3 covers 14 residues. V trimming: 5 bases; J trimming: 1 base; junction bases outside the gene matches: 3. CDR1 SGHRS and CDR2 YFSETQ come from the germline V gene. CDR3 DNA sequence: TGCGCCAGCAGTAGGACAGGGGTTAACTATGGCTACACCTTC. Its protein is CASSRTGVNYGYTF.

This clone was counted a few times. The V call is TRBV9, the J call TRBJ2-7; D is possibly TRBD1 (5 bases). Trimming took 3 bases from V and 1 from J, leaving 8 bases between them. There are 13 residues in the CDR3. The V gene's germline CDR1 is SGDLS and CDR2 YYNGEE. The CDR3: CASSASGSYEQYF. DNA of the CDR3: TGTGCCAGCAGCGCATCAGGGTCCTACGAGCAGTACTTC.

In this sample, this clone turned up a few times. One junction end disagrees with the germline gene, perhaps due to a read error. The rearrangement uses TRBV28 and TRBJ1-1; D is possibly TRBD1 (5 bases). The CDR3 consists of 18 residues. Germline-derived CDR1 and CDR2 are MDHEN and SYDVKM. The CDR3 nucleotides are TGTGCCAGCAGTTCTATAAAGGCATCCAGGGCGAGGAACACTGAAGTTTTCTTT. Amino acid sequence: CASSSIKASRARNTEVFF.

This chain connects TRBV7-8 to TRBJ2-7; no clear D. The CDR3 is 12 amino acids. CDR1 SGHVS and CDR2 FQNEAQ come from the germline V gene. Trimming pared 5 bases from V and 3 bases from J, leaving 8 bases between. For the CDR3, the DNA is TGTGCCAGCAGCATAGGACGCTACGAGCAGTACTTC. It specifies CASSIGRYEQYF.

The chain has TRBV7-8 and TRBJ2-5; 10 nucleotides match TRBD1. The CDR3 covers 16 residues. J was trimmed by 5 bases and V by 5 bases; bases with no gene match: 11. The V gene's germline CDR1 is SGHVS and CDR2 FQNEAQ. This CDR3 is CASSLGTGAGPETQYF. The DNA for the CDR3 is TGTGCCAGCAGCCTAGGGACAGGGGCTGGTCCGGAGACCCAGTACTTC.

This clone was observed a handful of times. The chain employs TRBV12-5 and TRBJ1-1, with 7 bases fitting TRBD1. The V gene end was trimmed by 6 bases and the J gene end by 0 bases; junction bases not matched to a gene: 16. The germline V gene encodes CDR1 LGHNT and CDR2 FRNRAP. This CDR3 has 18 amino acids. The CDR3 spells CASGRDRYLDPMNTEAFF. DNA for the CDR3: TGTGCTAGTGGCCGGGACAGATACCTCGACCCCATGAACACTGAAGCTTTCTTT.

The sample holds a few counts of this clone. The chain combines TRBV11-2 with TRBJ2-1; no reliable D call. The germline gives CDR1 SGHAT, CDR2 FQNNGV. With 7 bases removed from V and 9 bases from J, the gap between germline ends came to 16 bases. This CDR3 contains 13 residues. CDR3 protein: CASTAEWVGEQFF. The CDR3 coding sequence is TGTGCCAGCACCGCCGAATGGGTTGGTGAGCAGTTCTTC.